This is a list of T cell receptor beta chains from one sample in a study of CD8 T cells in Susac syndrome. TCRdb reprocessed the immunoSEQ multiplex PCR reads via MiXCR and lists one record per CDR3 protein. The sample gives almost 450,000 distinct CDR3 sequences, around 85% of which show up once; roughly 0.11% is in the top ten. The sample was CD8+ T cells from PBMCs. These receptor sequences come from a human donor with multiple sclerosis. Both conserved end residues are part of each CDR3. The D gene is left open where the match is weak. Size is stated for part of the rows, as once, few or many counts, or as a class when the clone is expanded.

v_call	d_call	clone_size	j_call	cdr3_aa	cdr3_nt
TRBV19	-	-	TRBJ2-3	CASSNAGGTDTQYF	TGTGCCAGTAGTAATGCAGGGGGCACAGATACGCAGTATTTT
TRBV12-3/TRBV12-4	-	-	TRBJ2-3	CASSFTTEGDLPGKGRDTQYF	TGTGCCAGCAGTTTCACAACTGAGGGGGATCTCCCCGGCAAAGGCCGGGATACGCAGTATTTT
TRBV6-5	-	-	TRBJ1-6	CASSYAGVDSPLHF	TGTGCCAGCAGTTACGCGGGCGTGGATTCACCCCTCCACTTT
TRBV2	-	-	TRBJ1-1	CASSEPPVVVAFF	TGTGCCAGCAGTGAACCCCCCGTCGTAGTGGCTTTCTTT
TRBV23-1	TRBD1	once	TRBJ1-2	CTGTGDSNYGYTF	TGCACTGGGACAGGGGATTCTAACTATGGCTACACCTTC
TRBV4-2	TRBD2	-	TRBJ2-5	CASSRRLAVQETQYF	TGTGCCAGCAGCCGGCGACTAGCGGTTCAAGAGACCCAGTACTTC
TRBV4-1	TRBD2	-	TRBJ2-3	CASSQDGGRGDTQYF	TGCGCCAGCAGCCAAGATGGAGGGCGGGGGGATACGCAGTATTTT
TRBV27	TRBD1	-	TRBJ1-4	CASRPGTVNEKLFF	TGTGCCAGCCGCCCCGGGACAGTTAATGAAAAACTGTTTTTT
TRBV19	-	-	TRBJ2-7	CASRGRGLDEQYF	TGTGCCAGTCGTGGGAGGGGGCTCGACGAGCAGTACTTC
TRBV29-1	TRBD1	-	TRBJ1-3	CSVTIRGHGNTIYF	TGCAGCGTTACCATCAGGGGGCATGGAAACACCATATATTTT
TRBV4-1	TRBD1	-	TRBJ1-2	CASSQDRGLDYGYTF	TGCGCCAGCAGCCAAGATAGGGGGCTGGACTATGGCTACACCTTC
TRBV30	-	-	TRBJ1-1	CAWSVIGMYTEAFF	TGTGCCTGGAGTGTAATAGGGATGTACACTGAAGCTTTCTTT
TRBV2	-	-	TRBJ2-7	CASRGWQSTYEQYF	TGTGCCAGCAGGGGTTGGCAGTCGACCTACGAGCAGTACTTC
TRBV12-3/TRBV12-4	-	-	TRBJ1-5	CASSLGAEQPQHF	TGTGCCAGCAGTTTGGGGGCAGAGCAGCCCCAGCATTTT
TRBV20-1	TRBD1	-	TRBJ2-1	CSARGDRDPNEQFF	TGCAGTGCTAGAGGGGACAGGGATCCCAATGAGCAGTTCTTC
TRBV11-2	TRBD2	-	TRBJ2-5	CASSPRLAGGETQYF	TGTGCCAGCAGCCCCCGACTAGCGGGGGGCGAGACCCAGTACTTC
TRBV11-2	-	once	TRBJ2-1	CASSPTVNNEQFF	TGTGCCAGCAGCCCCACGGTTAACAATGAGCAGTTCTTC
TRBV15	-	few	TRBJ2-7	CATSRDLGRDYEQYF	TGTGCCACCAGCAGAGATCTTGGCAGGGACTACGAGCAGTACTTC
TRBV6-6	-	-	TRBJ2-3	CASSYVGGGSTDTQYF	TGTGCCAGCAGTTATGTTGGAGGGGGTAGCACAGATACGCAGTATTTT